This TCR beta chain was identified in a study of identical twins. The table lists this clonotype with a few counts. Antigen: not known. V was cut by 6 bases and J by 0 bases, with 19 bases left in between. Germline lookup yields CDR1 SGHAT and CDR2 FQNNGV. This CDR3 spans 17 amino acids. Overall study findings and caveats: Low generation probability was overrepresented in out-of-frame alpha sequences shared by twins. Twins' surplus sharing was weaker for beta out-of-frame sequences.

Through template switching, a universal primer site was introduced, and the cDNA contained unique molecular identifiers. A single record per CDR3 protein comes from TCRdb applying MiXCR to the 5' RACE reads. The sample gives 300,000 or so distinct CDR3 sequences, 9.5% of which show up once; about 7.1% is in the top ten. These data were also filed under a second study, of yellow fever vaccine responses in identical twins. That paper adds: A vaccine T cell response that seemed partly convergent and partly personalized was reported in twins.

The J gene is TRBJ2-3, the V gene TRBV11-2; maybe TRBD2 (5 bases). The TCR originated in a woman under 30 in good health. The sample taken for sequencing was CD8+ T cells sorted from blood. The CDR3 spells CASRSIPSGPSTDTQYF. The CDR3, as DNA: TGTGCCAGCAGATCGATTCCAAGCGGCCCCAGCACAGATACGCAGTATTTT.